This T cell receptor (beta chain) was identified during a study of blood T cell repertoires in COVID-19. Trimming at V came to 4 bases and at J to 9 bases, leaving 3 bases not matched to a gene. CDR1 MDHEN and CDR2 SYDVKM come from the germline V gene. CDR3 size: 13 residues. Study processing details: Using reference gene primer amplification, nucleated cell counts were estimated. Sequencing used immunoSEQ multiplex PCR; TCRdb keeps in-frame clones, though not all of them. D and trimming come from the DNA, and the V and J calls and clone size come from that table. The repertoire holds about 140,000 clones, with around three quarters as singletons.

The TCR comes from a man older than 75 with acute or convalescent COVID-19. J is TRBJ1-6 and V is TRBV28, with 7 nucleotides matching TRBD1. Sequencing was carried out using peripheral blood. CDR3 in DNA: TGTGCCAGCAGTTACCACAGGGGTTCACCCCTCCACTTT. Translating gives CASSYHRGSPLHF.